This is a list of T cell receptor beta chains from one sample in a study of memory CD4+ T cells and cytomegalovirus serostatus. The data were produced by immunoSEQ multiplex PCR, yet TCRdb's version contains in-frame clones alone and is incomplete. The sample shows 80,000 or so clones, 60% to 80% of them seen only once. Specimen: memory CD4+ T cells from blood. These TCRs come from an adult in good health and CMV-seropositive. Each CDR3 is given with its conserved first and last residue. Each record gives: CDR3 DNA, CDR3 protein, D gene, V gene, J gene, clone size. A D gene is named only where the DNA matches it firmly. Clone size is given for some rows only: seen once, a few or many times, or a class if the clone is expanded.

CDR3 DNA: TGTGCCAGCAGTTCGGGACGGTCAATACGGACCACTGAAGCTTTCTTT
CDR3 protein: CASSSGRSIRTTEAFF
D gene: NA
V gene: TRBV14
J gene: TRBJ1-1
clone size: NA

CDR3 DNA: TGTGCCAGCAGTTTATCGTGGGCGTCTAGCGGGAACAGGGGCGTGGGTGCCGGGGAGCTGTTTTTT
CDR3 protein: CASSLSWASSGNRGVGAGELFF
D gene: TRBD2
V gene: TRBV27
J gene: TRBJ2-2
clone size: once

CDR3 DNA: TGCGCCAGCAGCCAAGATAGAGGAACTAGCGGGTACAATGAGCAGTTCTTC
CDR3 protein: CASSQDRGTSGYNEQFF
D gene: TRBD2
V gene: TRBV4-3
J gene: TRBJ2-1
clone size: once

CDR3 DNA: TGTGCCAGCACCCAGGACAGGGTGAATGAAAAACTGTTTTTT
CDR3 protein: CASTQDRVNEKLFF
D gene: TRBD1
V gene: TRBV2
J gene: TRBJ1-4
clone size: NA

CDR3 DNA: TGTGCCAGCAGTGACCGGACAGGGTATACGAATTCACCCCTCCACTTT
CDR3 protein: CASSDRTGYTNSPLHF
D gene: TRBD1
V gene: TRBV6-1
J gene: TRBJ1-6
clone size: NA

CDR3 DNA: TGTGCCTGGAGTGTGGGGTCCTACAATGAGCAGTTCTTC
CDR3 protein: CAWSVGSYNEQFF
D gene: NA
V gene: TRBV30
J gene: TRBJ2-1
clone size: NA

CDR3 DNA: TGCGCCAGCAGTGAGTCCGCAGGGGGCACTATCGGCACTGAAGCTTTCTTT
CDR3 protein: CASSESAGGTIGTEAFF
D gene: TRBD1
V gene: TRBV10-1
J gene: TRBJ1-1
clone size: NA

CDR3 DNA: TGTGCCAGCAGCAGGCAGAATAACTATGGCTACACCTTC
CDR3 protein: CASSRQNNYGYTF
D gene: NA
V gene: TRBV27
J gene: TRBJ1-2
clone size: NA

CDR3 DNA: TGTGCCAGCAGAATACAGGGGTCGAACACTGAAGCTTTCTTT
CDR3 protein: CASRIQGSNTEAFF
D gene: TRBD1
V gene: TRBV7-9
J gene: TRBJ1-1
clone size: NA

CDR3 DNA: TGCAGCGTTGTTTCGTACCGTCGGGGAACACCCGGGGAGCTGTTTTTT
CDR3 protein: CSVVSYRRGTPGELFF
D gene: NA
V gene: TRBV29-1
J gene: TRBJ2-2
clone size: NA

CDR3 DNA: TGTGCCACCCCCCGGCAGGACCGCCCGAATGATGGTGGCTACACCTTC
CDR3 protein: CATPRQDRPNDGGYTF
D gene: NA
V gene: TRBV2
J gene: TRBJ1-2
clone size: NA

CDR3 DNA: TGTGCCAGTAGGACTCCTGGGGGGAAACTGACAGGATCAGGTCAGCCCCAGCATTTT
CDR3 protein: CASRTPGGKLTGSGQPQHF
D gene: NA
V gene: TRBV19
J gene: TRBJ1-5
clone size: NA

CDR3 DNA: TGCAGCGTATTAGGCGGGCCCTACCAAGAGACCCAGTACTTC
CDR3 protein: CSVLGGPYQETQYF
D gene: NA
V gene: TRBV29-1
J gene: TRBJ2-5
clone size: NA

CDR3 DNA: TGTGCCAGCAGCTTAGCGCGAGGTCACACAGATACGCAGTATTTT
CDR3 protein: CASSLARGHTDTQYF
D gene: NA
V gene: TRBV7-2
J gene: TRBJ2-3
clone size: NA

CDR3 DNA: TGTGCCAGCAGTTACGAGGCAAATGGAAACACCATATATTTT
CDR3 protein: CASSYEANGNTIYF
D gene: NA
V gene: TRBV6-6
J gene: TRBJ1-3
clone size: NA

CDR3 DNA: TGTGCCAGCAGAGACCAGGACGGATACCACTACGAGCAGTACTTC
CDR3 protein: CASRDQDGYHYEQYF
D gene: NA
V gene: TRBV28
J gene: TRBJ2-7
clone size: NA

CDR3 DNA: TGTGCCAGCTCACCCCTGGACAGGGGTGACACCATATATTTT
CDR3 protein: CASSPLDRGDTIYF
D gene: TRBD1
V gene: TRBV18
J gene: TRBJ1-3
clone size: NA

CDR3 DNA: TGTGCCAGCAACACCCGGGACACCAACAATGAGCAGTTCTTC
CDR3 protein: CASNTRDTNNEQFF
D gene: NA
V gene: TRBV7-2
J gene: TRBJ2-1
clone size: NA

CDR3 DNA: TGTGCCAGCAGTTGGCAGGGAGATCAGCCCCAGCATTTT
CDR3 protein: CASSWQGDQPQHF
D gene: NA
V gene: TRBV27
J gene: TRBJ1-5
clone size: NA

CDR3 DNA: TGTGCCAGCGCAGGCGGAGGGTGGGACTATGGCTACACCTTC
CDR3 protein: CASAGGGWDYGYTF
D gene: NA
V gene: TRBV7-9
J gene: TRBJ1-2
clone size: once

CDR3 DNA: TGTGCCAGCAGCTTAAAAGGGGATTCCTATGGCTACACCTTC
CDR3 protein: CASSLKGDSYGYTF
D gene: NA
V gene: TRBV7-9
J gene: TRBJ1-2
clone size: NA

CDR3 DNA: TGTGCCAGCAGCCAAAGGCGGGAGACAGAGAGCAATCAGCCCCAGCATTTT
CDR3 protein: CASSQRRETESNQPQHF
D gene: NA
V gene: TRBV14
J gene: TRBJ1-5
clone size: NA

CDR3 DNA: TGTGCCAGCAGTGTTTACAGGGGAGATACGCAGTATTTT
CDR3 protein: CASSVYRGDTQYF
D gene: TRBD1
V gene: TRBV6-1
J gene: TRBJ2-3
clone size: NA

CDR3 DNA: TGTGCCAGCTCGCCACTTAACACCGGGGAGCTGTTTTTT
CDR3 protein: CASSPLNTGELFF
D gene: NA
V gene: TRBV18
J gene: TRBJ2-2
clone size: NA

CDR3 DNA: TGTGCCAGCTCGGATAGCACAGATACGCAGTATTTT
CDR3 protein: CASSDSTDTQYF
D gene: NA
V gene: TRBV2
J gene: TRBJ2-3
clone size: NA

CDR3 DNA: TGTGCCAGCAGTGGAAGAGACAGGGGGGGCTATGGCTACACCTTC
CDR3 protein: CASSGRDRGGYGYTF
D gene: TRBD1
V gene: TRBV27
J gene: TRBJ1-2
clone size: NA

CDR3 DNA: TGTGCCAGCAGCTGGGACCGTGGCAATCAGCCCCAGCATTTT
CDR3 protein: CASSWDRGNQPQHF
D gene: NA
V gene: TRBV7-2
J gene: TRBJ1-5
clone size: NA

CDR3 DNA: TGTGCCAGCACCCTCGAGAGGGAGGAGACTGAAGCTTTCTTT
CDR3 protein: CASTLEREETEAFF
D gene: NA
V gene: TRBV2
J gene: TRBJ1-1
clone size: NA

CDR3 DNA: TGTGCCAGCAGCGTAGGGCTAGCGGGGATTACATGGATGCCCAATGAGCAGTTCTTC
CDR3 protein: CASSVGLAGITWMPNEQFF
D gene: TRBD2
V gene: TRBV9
J gene: TRBJ2-1
clone size: NA

CDR3 DNA: TGTGCCAGTAGGGTGCCAGGTCTCACAGATACGCAGTATTTT
CDR3 protein: CASRVPGLTDTQYF
D gene: NA
V gene: TRBV19
J gene: TRBJ2-3
clone size: NA

CDR3 DNA: TGTGCCTGGAGTGTAATGTATGAGCAGTTCTTC
CDR3 protein: CAWSVMYEQFF
D gene: NA
V gene: TRBV30
J gene: TRBJ2-1
clone size: NA

CDR3 DNA: TGTGCCAGTAGTATACGGCTAGCGACCTACAATGAGCAGTTCTTC
CDR3 protein: CASSIRLATYNEQFF
D gene: NA
V gene: TRBV19
J gene: TRBJ2-1
clone size: NA

CDR3 DNA: TGTGCCAGTAACGACAGGGACTCGGGTGGCTACACCTTC
CDR3 protein: CASNDRDSGGYTF
D gene: TRBD1
V gene: TRBV19
J gene: TRBJ1-2
clone size: once

CDR3 DNA: TGTGCCACCAGCAGAGATTCGGGCCTTAGGGAGCTGTTTTTT
CDR3 protein: CATSRDSGLRELFF
D gene: NA
V gene: TRBV15
J gene: TRBJ2-2
clone size: NA

CDR3 DNA: TGTGCCAGCAGCTTTGGGGCAGGTCAGCCCCAGCATTTT
CDR3 protein: CASSFGAGQPQHF
D gene: NA
V gene: TRBV7-6
J gene: TRBJ1-5
clone size: NA

CDR3 DNA: TGTGCCAGTAGTATAGAGGACCGGCCGGAAGGAAAACTGTTTTTT
CDR3 protein: CASSIEDRPEGKLFF
D gene: NA
V gene: TRBV19
J gene: TRBJ1-4
clone size: NA

CDR3 DNA: TGTGCCAGCAGTTTAGCGGACAGGATTAATGAAAAACTGTTTTTT
CDR3 protein: CASSLADRINEKLFF
D gene: TRBD1
V gene: TRBV28
J gene: TRBJ1-4
clone size: NA

CDR3 DNA: TGTGCCGCCGGGGGACTACTGAACAATGAGCAGTTCTTC
CDR3 protein: CAAGGLLNNEQFF
D gene: TRBD2
V gene: TRBV10-3
J gene: TRBJ2-1
clone size: NA

CDR3 DNA: TGTGCCAGTAGTCTACGACCGGAAAGCTATGGCTACACCTTC
CDR3 protein: CASSLRPESYGYTF
D gene: NA
V gene: TRBV19
J gene: TRBJ1-2
clone size: NA

CDR3 DNA: TGTGCCAGCCATCGAAGGACAGGTGCCCTTGGGGAGACCCAGTACTTC
CDR3 protein: CASHRRTGALGETQYF
D gene: TRBD1
V gene: TRBV13
J gene: TRBJ2-5
clone size: NA

CDR3 DNA: TGTGCCAGCAGCCCCTTTGTGGGAGGATCGACAGATACGCAGTATTTT
CDR3 protein: CASSPFVGGSTDTQYF
D gene: NA
V gene: TRBV5-4
J gene: TRBJ2-3
clone size: NA

CDR3 DNA: TGTGCCAGCAGGCCCGGGGGCGGTCAGGGGTCCACTGAAGCTTTCTTT
CDR3 protein: CASRPGGGQGSTEAFF
D gene: NA
V gene: TRBV7-2
J gene: TRBJ1-1
clone size: NA

CDR3 DNA: TGTGCCAGCAGCTCCCGTGGGCTAGCGGGGGGCTATGAGCAGTTCTTC
CDR3 protein: CASSSRGLAGGYEQFF
D gene: TRBD2
V gene: TRBV7-8
J gene: TRBJ2-1
clone size: NA